Shown below are 28 T cell receptor beta chains from a single sample sequenced in a study of CD8 T cells in ankylosing spondylitis. Study-level results: What seemed typical of ankylosing spondylitis blood was a TCR beta motif built from about 8 highly homologous variants.

One entry per CDR3 protein results from TCRdb running MiXCR on the 5' RACE reads. Of roughly 440,000 distinct CDR3 sequences listed, 17% are singletons. No antigens are known for them. Sequenced sample: blood, either unsorted or a sorted T cell fraction (not recorded which). The source of these receptors is a male donor with ankylosing spondylitis.

This sequence joins TRBV5-6 and TRBJ2-1; no clear D. The ends were cut back, 3 bases at V and 9 bases at J, with 10 bases in the middle. The CDR3 has 12 residues. Germline values: CDR1 SGHDT, CDR2 YYEEEE. The CDR3 DNA is TGTGCCAGCAGCTACTCCACCCTTGAGCAGTTCTTC. Encoded protein: CASSYSTLEQFF.

This clonotype has only a few counts. The chain combines TRBV6-1 with TRBJ2-7; unclear D gene. CDR3 size: 12 residues. The V and J ends lost 6 bases and 6 bases respectively, with 12 bases between them. CDR1 and CDR2 from the germline V gene are MNHNS and SASEGT. The CDR3 nucleotides are TGTGCCAGCAGGCCTTCCCTCCCCGAGCAGTACTTC. It translates to CASRPSLPEQYF.

The rearrangement uses TRBV20-1 and TRBJ2-7, with 9 bases lining up with TRBD1. CDR3 length: 15 residues. Looked up from germline, CDR1 is DFQATT and CDR2 is SNEGSKA (reference sequence). J was trimmed by 6 bases and V by 2 bases; bases with no gene match: 11. Here the CDR3 reads CSARPTGGQGREQYF. CDR3 nucleotides: TGCAGTGCTAGACCTACGGGGGGACAGGGTCGCGAGCAGTACTTC.

This chain links TRBV20-1 with TRBJ2-7; 10 positions agree with TRBD1. This CDR3 has 14 residues. The junction had 4 bases not matched to a gene; V was cut back by 3 bases and J by 2 bases. Germline-derived CDR1 and CDR2 are DFQATT and SNEGSKA (reference sequence). CDR3 protein: CSASEGTGAYEQYF. The DNA of the CDR3 is TGCAGTGCTAGTGAGGGGACAGGGGCCTACGAGCAGTACTTC.

The V gene is TRBV11-2, the J gene TRBJ2-2; TRBD2 agrees at 11 bases. V lost 5 bases and J lost 5; bases outside the gene matches: 7. Looked up from germline, CDR1 is SGHAT and CDR2 is FQNNGV. The CDR3 is made up of 16 amino acids. The CDR3 DNA reads as TGTGCCAGCAGCCAGAGACTAGCGGGAAAAACCGGGGAGCTGTTTTTT. Translated, it gives CASSQRLAGKTGELFF.

The rearrangement links TRBV12-3 or TRBV12-4 to TRBJ1-6; 10 nucleotides match TRBD1. Trimming at V came to 7 bases and at J to 7 bases, leaving 7 bases not matched to a gene. The CDR3 covers 15 residues. This CDR3 reads CASTNLDRGNSPLHF. Here the CDR3 DNA reads TGTGCCAGCACCAACCTGGACAGGGGGAATTCACCCCTCCACTTT.

The V and J genes are TRBV27 and TRBJ1-6, with no clear D. The CDR3 consists of 16 residues. Germline CDR1 MNHEY, CDR2 SMNVEV (reference sequence). Between the trimmed V and J ends, which lost 4 bases and 3 bases, there was a span of 13 bases. The CDR3 DNA reads as TGTGCCAGCAGTTACAAAACAGCGTTCTATAATTCACCCCTCCACTTT. Translation: CASSYKTAFYNSPLHF.

This clonotype showed up just a few times. The V gene is TRBV5-1, the J gene TRBJ2-7, with TRBD1 matching over 11 bases. The V gene's germline CDR1 is SGHRS and CDR2 YFSETQ. The J segment lost 2 bases and the V segment lost 3 bases, leaving 4 bases of the junction unmatched. The CDR3 sequence is 15 residues long. CDR3 DNA: TGCGCCAGCAGCTACCGGGACAGGGGGACCTACGAGCAGTACTTC. Protein sequence: CASSYRDRGTYEQYF.

The chain links TRBV20-1 to TRBJ1-1; the D gene is possibly TRBD1 (5 bases). Trimming took off 5 bases at V and 1 base at J, with 8 bases between the two ends. Germline-derived CDR1 and CDR2 are DFQATT and SNEGSKA (reference sequence). This CDR3 contains 12 residues. The DNA for the CDR3 is TGCAGTGCTGCTGACAGGAACACTGAAGCTTTCTTT. It codes for CSAADRNTEAFF.

The chain employs TRBV7-2 and TRBJ2-7; TRBD1 is a possible D gene (5 bases). Germline V gives CDR1 SGHTA, CDR2 FQGNSA. Deletions cut 3 bases from V and 0 bases from J, with 12 bases between. The CDR3 length is 15 residues. The CDR3, as DNA: TGTGCCAGCAGCTTGGGTGGGGCTATCTCCTACGAGCAGTACTTC. Amino acids: CASSLGGAISYEQYF. Using reference TRBV7-2 and TRBJ2-7 for the parts outside the CDR3, the full variable domain is GAGVSQSPSNKVTEKGKDVELRCDPISGHTALYWYRQSLGQGLEFLIYFQGNSAPDKSGLPSDRFSAERTGGSVSTLTIQRTQQEDSAVYLCASSLGGAISYEQYFGPGTRLTVT.

This clonotype was observed at least ten times. The V gene is TRBV12-3 or TRBV12-4, the J gene TRBJ1-5; no reliable D call. Trimming stripped 0 bases from V and 3 bases from J, with 9 bases between. The CDR3 loop spans 15 amino acids. The CDR3 DNA reads TGTGCCAGCAGTTTAGCAGGCGCGAACAATCAGCCCCAGCATTTT. This gives the protein CASSLAGANNQPQHF.

The chain carries TRBV6-1 and TRBJ1-5, with 7 bases identical to TRBD1. V was clipped by 10 bases and J by 0 bases; unmatched bases: 9. The germline gives CDR1 MNHNS, CDR2 SASEGT. This CDR3 has 15 residues. In nucleotides, the CDR3 is TGTGCCACCCGGTCGGGACAGCTTAGCAATCAGCCCCAGCATTTT. This translates into CATRSGQLSNQPQHF.

This clonotype was seen many times. The V and J genes are TRBV9 and TRBJ2-7; D unclear. Germline V gene data show CDR1 as SGDLS and CDR2 as YYNGEE. The CDR3 consists of 15 residues. The V gene lost 0 bases and the J gene lost 5 bases, with 15 bases spanning the gap. The DNA of the CDR3 is TGTGCCAGCAGCGTAGCCCCGATTAAAAACGACGAGCAGTACTTC. The encoded protein is CASSVAPIKNDEQYF.

The chain couples TRBV5-1 to TRBJ2-1; possibly TRBD2 for D (5 bases). This CDR3 is 13 amino acids long. Trimming cost V 5 bases and J 1 base, with 7 bases left between them. Germline values: CDR1 SGHRS, CDR2 YFSETQ. CDR3 loop: CASSTGSYNEQFF. The CDR3 DNA sequence: TGCGCCAGCAGTACGGGATCCTACAATGAGCAGTTCTTC.

The DNA of the CDR3 is TGTGCCAGCAGGTCGACAGGGAGGGCAGATACGCAGTATTTT. It specifies CASRSTGRADTQYF. V is TRBV6-2 or TRBV6-3 and J is TRBJ2-3; D may be TRBD1 or TRBD2 (7 bases each). Germline V gene data show CDR1 as MNHEY and CDR2 as SVGEGT. This CDR3 region has 14 residues. V shed 6 bases and J shed 4 bases, with 14 bases lying between them.

This clonotype was seen only a few times. V gene TRBV20-1 combines with J gene TRBJ2-7, with D perhaps TRBD1 (6 bases). The CDR3 has 13 residues. Germline V gene data show CDR1 as DFQATT and CDR2 as SNEGSKA (reference sequence). V lost 4 bases and J lost 0, with 10 bases in between. The CDR3 bases are TGCAGTGCTACCGGCAGGGGCTCCTACGAGCAGTACTTC. Translation gives CSATGRGSYEQYF.

This chain links TRBV4-1 with TRBJ1-4, with D tentatively TRBD1 (5 bases). Germline loops: CDR1 MGHRA, CDR2 YSYEKL. The CDR3 extends over 16 amino acids. V lost 1 base and J lost 8, with 17 bases in between. CDR3 protein: CASSQGARVGGEKLFF. Written as DNA, the CDR3 is TGCGCCAGCAGCCAAGGGGCCAGGGTTGGGGGGGAAAAACTGTTTTTT.

This sequence joins TRBV18 and TRBJ2-1, with TRBD2 identical over 9 bases. The ends lost 5 bases at V and 5 bases at J; junction bases unmatched: 4. The CDR3 runs 14 residues. The V gene's germline CDR1 is KGHSH and CDR2 LQKENI. Here the CDR3 reads CASSTRLADNEQFF. CDR3 nucleotides: TGTGCCAGCTCAACTCGACTAGCGGACAATGAGCAGTTCTTC.

The table lists this clonotype with a few counts. V gene TRBV5-1 combines with J gene TRBJ2-1; D not certain. The CDR3 has 16 amino acids. CDR1 is SGHRS and CDR2 is YFSETQ in the germline V gene. V was pared by 4 bases and J by 4 bases, with 18 bases between. The CDR3, as DNA: TGCGCCAGCAGCCTTGGGCACGAGGTTAGGTACAATGAGCAGTTCTTC. Protein sequence: CASSLGHEVRYNEQFF.

This clonotype was seen only a few times. The V call is TRBV28, the J call TRBJ1-2; D is possibly TRBD1 (5 bases). The CDR3 sequence is 17 residues long. V dropped 1 base and J dropped 4 bases, with 19 bases sitting between them. From germline, CDR1 is MDHEN and CDR2 SYDVKM. The CDR3 loop is CASSLFLRGARGYGYTF. The DNA for the CDR3 is TGTGCCAGCAGTTTATTTCTTCGCGGGGCGCGTGGCTATGGCTACACCTTC.

The gene calls are TRBV20-1 and TRBJ2-3; the D is unclear. Trimming cost V 4 bases and J 2 bases, with 10 bases left between them. CDR1 and CDR2 (germline): DFQATT, SNEGSKA (reference sequence). The CDR3 extends over 13 amino acids. Written as DNA, the CDR3 is TGCAGTGCTACTTCCGGTAACACAGATACGCAGTATTTT. The encoded protein is CSATSGNTDTQYF.

There are a few counts of this clonotype. The chain uses TRBV6-2 or TRBV6-3 and TRBJ2-1; D may be TRBD2 (5 bases). CDR1 and CDR2 (germline): MNHEY, SVGEGT. This CDR3 contains 15 residues. V lost 2 bases and J lost 5, with 13 bases in between. CDR3 sequence: CASSYRAGLNNEQFF. The CDR3, as DNA: TGTGCCAGCAGTTACCGGGCGGGCCTGAACAATGAGCAGTTCTTC.

This clonotype was counted between two and nine times. This chain connects TRBV29-1 to TRBJ1-1; D perhaps matches TRBD1 (5 bases). V dropped 4 bases and J dropped 6 bases, with 15 bases sitting between them. The CDR3 contains 13 residues. Germline CDR1 SQVTM, CDR2 ANQGSEA. CDR3 amino acids: CSVAAQGGAEAFF. In nucleotides, the CDR3 is TGCAGCGTTGCGGCCCAGGGAGGGGCTGAAGCTTTCTTT.

V and J are TRBV7-2 and TRBJ2-2, with 9 bases fitting TRBD1. From germline, CDR1 is SGHTA and CDR2 FQGNSA. The ends lost 6 bases at V and 4 bases at J; junction bases unmatched: 9. The CDR3 is 16 residues long. CDR3 in amino acids: CASRNPGQGGTGELFF. The CDR3 DNA is TGTGCCAGCAGAAATCCGGGACAGGGAGGCACCGGGGAGCTGTTTTTT.

The chain carries TRBV12-5 and TRBJ2-3; D is unclear. The CDR3 spans 16 residues. The germline V and J ends were trimmed by 7 bases and 2 bases, with 19 bases remaining between them. Germline CDR1 is LGHNT and CDR2 is FRNRAP. The CDR3 region is CASALGEVRNTDTQYF. The CDR3 DNA sequence: TGTGCTAGTGCCCTTGGAGAGGTCCGAAACACAGATACGCAGTATTTT.

This clonotype was counted many times. This chain uses TRBV5-1 with TRBJ2-3; 9 nucleotides match TRBD2. The V gene end was trimmed by 3 bases and the J gene end by 3 bases; junction bases not matched to a gene: 5. Germline V gene lookup returns CDR1 SGHRS and CDR2 YFSETQ. The CDR3 loop spans 15 amino acids. In DNA, the CDR3 is TGCGCCAGCAGCTCCGCGGGGGGGCTGACAGATACGCAGTATTTT. This encodes CASSSAGGLTDTQYF.

This clonotype has just a few counts. The chain recombines TRBV5-1 with TRBJ1-2, with D perhaps TRBD1 (6 bases). CDR3 size: 14 residues. Per the germline V gene, CDR1 is SGHRS and CDR2 is YFSETQ. V was cut by 4 bases and J by 1 base, with 11 bases left in between. The CDR3 sequence: CASSERTVNYGYTF. The CDR3 DNA follows: TGCGCCAGCAGCGAAAGGACAGTTAACTATGGCTACACCTTC.

This clonotype came up once. The chain employs TRBV27 and TRBJ2-4; D gene ambiguous. The V gene lost 0 bases and the J gene lost 5 bases, with 11 bases spanning the gap. Germline CDR1 is MNHEY and CDR2 is SMNVEV (reference sequence). The CDR3 runs 15 residues. Here the CDR3 DNA reads TGTGCCAGCAGTTTATCTTTGGGAAACCAAAACATTCAGTACTTC. Encoded protein: CASSLSLGNQNIQYF.